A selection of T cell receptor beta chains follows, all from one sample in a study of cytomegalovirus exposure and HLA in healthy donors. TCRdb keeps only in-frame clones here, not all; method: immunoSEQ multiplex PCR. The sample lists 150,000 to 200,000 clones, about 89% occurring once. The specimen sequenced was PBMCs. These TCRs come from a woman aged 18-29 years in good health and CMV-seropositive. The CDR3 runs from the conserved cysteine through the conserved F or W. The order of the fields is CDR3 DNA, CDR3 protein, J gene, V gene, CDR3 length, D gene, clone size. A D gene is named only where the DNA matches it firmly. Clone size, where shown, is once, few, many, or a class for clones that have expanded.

TGTGCCTGGAGTTCAGGGGCAGGGACCCAGTACTTC | CAWSSGAGTQYF | TRBJ2-5 | TRBV30 | 12 | - | -
TGCGCCAGCAGCTTTATTGGCGGGGAAGGTCAGCCCCAGCATTTT | CASSFIGGEGQPQHF | TRBJ1-5 | TRBV5-1 | 15 | - | -
TGTGCCAGCAGCCCGACCATAGCCACCTACAATGAGCAGTTCTTC | CASSPTIATYNEQFF | TRBJ2-1 | TRBV7-6 | 15 | - | once
TGTGCCACCTCTCTAGAACAGGGATACGAGCAGTACTTC | CATSLEQGYEQYF | TRBJ2-7 | TRBV15 | 13 | - | -
TGTGCCAGTAGTATTACGGGTATAGCAGGGAAGGCGACAGATACGCAGTATTTT | CASSITGIAGKATDTQYF | TRBJ2-3 | TRBV19 | 18 | - | -
TGTGCCAGCAGCTTAGTGAGGACAGATACGCAGTATTTT | CASSLVRTDTQYF | TRBJ2-3 | TRBV7-3 | 13 | - | -
TGTGCCAGCTCACCACCGTCCGGGAGCTCCTACAATGAGCAGTTCTTC | CASSPPSGSSYNEQFF | TRBJ2-1 | TRBV18 | 16 | - | -
TGTGCCAGAGGAGGAGCGACAAACAATGAGCAGTTCTTC | CARGGATNNEQFF | TRBJ2-1 | TRBV2 | 13 | - | -
TGTGCCAGCAGCTTCCGGGGACAGTACTATGGCTACACCTTC | CASSFRGQYYGYTF | TRBJ1-2 | TRBV11-2 | 14 | TRBD1 | -
TGCGCCAGCAGCCGTCAAGGGACACCCTATGAAAAACTGTTTTTT | CASSRQGTPYEKLFF | TRBJ1-4 | TRBV4-3 | 15 | - | -
TGTGCCAGCAGTTTATCTGGGGGGGGTCAGCCCCAGCATTTT | CASSLSGGGQPQHF | TRBJ1-5 | TRBV28 | 14 | - | -
TGTGCCAGCAGTGCAGGGACAGCGTCGGTGACCCAGTACTTC | CASSAGTASVTQYF | TRBJ2-5 | TRBV2 | 14 | TRBD1 | -